This T cell receptor (beta chain) was profiled in a study of cytomegalovirus exposure and HLA in healthy donors. Whole-study results and caveats: Several V segments, TRBV6-2 and TRBV6-3 among them, could not be told apart and were dropped.

The PCR was carried out with 60 Vbeta primers and 13 Jbeta primers. Assay used: immunoSEQ multiplex PCR; TCRdb lists only in-frame clones, some missing. The sample carries approximately 110,000 clones, 65% to 80% recorded once. At sampling all donors were nominally healthy, likely with unrecorded immune exposures. Germline V gene sequence: CDR1 KGHSH, CDR2 LQKENI. V lost 6 bases, J lost 3 bases, and 4 bases stayed unmatched. The CDR3 contains 15 residues. Concerning this clone itself: Antigen: not known.

This TCR was sampled from a woman in her thirties or forties in good health and CMV-seronegative. This chain uses TRBV18 with TRBJ2-6; 8 nucleotides agree with TRBD1. The sample taken for sequencing was PBMCs. Written as DNA, the CDR3 is TGTGCCAGCTCCCCGACAGGGGTTGGGGCCAACGTCCTGACTTTC. Amino acid sequence: CASSPTGVGANVLTF.